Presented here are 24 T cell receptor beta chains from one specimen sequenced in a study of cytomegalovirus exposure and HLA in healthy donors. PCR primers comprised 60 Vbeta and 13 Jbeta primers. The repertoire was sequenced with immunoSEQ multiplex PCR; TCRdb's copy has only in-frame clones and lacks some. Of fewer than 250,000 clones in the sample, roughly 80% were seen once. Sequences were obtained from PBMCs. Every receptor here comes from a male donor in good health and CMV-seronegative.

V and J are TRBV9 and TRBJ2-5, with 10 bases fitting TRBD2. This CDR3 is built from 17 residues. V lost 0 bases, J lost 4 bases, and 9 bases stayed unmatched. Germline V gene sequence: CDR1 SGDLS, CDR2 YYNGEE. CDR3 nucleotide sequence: TGTGCCAGCAGCGTAGGGGCTAGCGGGAGCGCTGGAGAGACCCAGTACTTC. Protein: CASSVGASGSAGETQYF.

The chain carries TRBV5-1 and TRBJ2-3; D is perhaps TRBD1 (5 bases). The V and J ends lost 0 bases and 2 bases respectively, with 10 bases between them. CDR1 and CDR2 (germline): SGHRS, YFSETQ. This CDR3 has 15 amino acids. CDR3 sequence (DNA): TGCGCCAGCAGCTTGGTTGGGGCCGTCACAGATACGCAGTATTTT. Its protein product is CASSLVGAVTDTQYF.

The CDR3 DNA sequence: TGTGCCAGTAGTAGCCCGGGGAGGGTGGAAGAGACCCAGTACTTC. Its translation: CASSSPGRVEETQYF. The chain joins TRBV19 to TRBJ2-5; TRBD2 matches at 7 bases. V gave up 4 bases and J gave up 3 bases; unmatched junction bases: 8. The CDR3 covers 15 residues. Germline V gives CDR1 LNHDA, CDR2 SQIVND (reference sequence).

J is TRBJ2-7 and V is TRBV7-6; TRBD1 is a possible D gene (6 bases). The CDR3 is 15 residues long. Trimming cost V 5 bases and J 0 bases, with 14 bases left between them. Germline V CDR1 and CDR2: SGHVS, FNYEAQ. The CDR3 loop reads CASSPTGLSSYEQYF. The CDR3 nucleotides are TGTGCCAGCAGCCCTACAGGGTTGAGCTCCTACGAGCAGTACTTC.

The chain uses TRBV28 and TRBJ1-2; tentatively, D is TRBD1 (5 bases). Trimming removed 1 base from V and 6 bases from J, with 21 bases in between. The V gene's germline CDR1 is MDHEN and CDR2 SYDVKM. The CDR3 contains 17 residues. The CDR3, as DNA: TGTGCCAGCAGTTTATTCTTAGACCTCCGCGGGGGACATGGCTACACCTTC. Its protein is CASSLFLDLRGGHGYTF.

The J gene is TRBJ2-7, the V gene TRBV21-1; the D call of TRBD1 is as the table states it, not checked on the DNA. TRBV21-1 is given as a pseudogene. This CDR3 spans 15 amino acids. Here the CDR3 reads CASSSHRGRTYEQYF. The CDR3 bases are TGTGCCAGCAGCTCTCACAGGGGCCGGACCTACGAGCAGTACTTC.

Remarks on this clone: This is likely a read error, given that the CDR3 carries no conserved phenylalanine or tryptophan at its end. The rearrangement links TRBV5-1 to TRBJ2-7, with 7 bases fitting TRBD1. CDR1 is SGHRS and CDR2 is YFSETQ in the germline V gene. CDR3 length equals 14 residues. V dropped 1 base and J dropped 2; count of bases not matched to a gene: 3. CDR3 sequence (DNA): TGCGCCAGCAGCTTGAATACAGGGGCCTACGAGCAGTACCTC. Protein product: CASSLNTGAYEQYL.

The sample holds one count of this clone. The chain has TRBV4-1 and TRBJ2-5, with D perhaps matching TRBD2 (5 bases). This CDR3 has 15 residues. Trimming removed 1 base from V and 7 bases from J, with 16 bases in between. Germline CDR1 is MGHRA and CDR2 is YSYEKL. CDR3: CASSQVKGVGWTQYF. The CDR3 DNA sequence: TGCGCCAGCAGCCAAGTAAAGGGAGTTGGGTGGACCCAGTACTTC.

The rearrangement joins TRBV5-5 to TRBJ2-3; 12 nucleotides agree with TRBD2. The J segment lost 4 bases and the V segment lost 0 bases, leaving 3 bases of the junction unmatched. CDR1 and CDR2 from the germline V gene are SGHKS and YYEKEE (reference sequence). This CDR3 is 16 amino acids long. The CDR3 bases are TGTGCCAGCAGCTTGGTTGCTAGCGGGAGGGCAGATACGCAGTATTTT. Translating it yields CASSLVASGRADTQYF.

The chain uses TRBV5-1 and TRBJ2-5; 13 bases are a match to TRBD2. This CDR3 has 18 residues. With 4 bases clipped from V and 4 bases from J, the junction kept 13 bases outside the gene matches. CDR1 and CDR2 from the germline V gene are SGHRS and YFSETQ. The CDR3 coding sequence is TGCGCCAGCAGCCCGGACACAAAACTAGCGGGAGGGCCAGAGACCCAGTACTTC. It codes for CASSPDTKLAGGPETQYF.

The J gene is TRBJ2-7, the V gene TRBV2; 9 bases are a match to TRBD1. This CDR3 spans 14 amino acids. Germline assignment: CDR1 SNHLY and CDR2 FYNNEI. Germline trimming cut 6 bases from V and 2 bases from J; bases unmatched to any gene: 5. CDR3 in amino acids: CASRGGTGPYEQYF. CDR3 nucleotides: TGTGCCAGCAGGGGGGGGACAGGGCCCTACGAGCAGTACTTC.

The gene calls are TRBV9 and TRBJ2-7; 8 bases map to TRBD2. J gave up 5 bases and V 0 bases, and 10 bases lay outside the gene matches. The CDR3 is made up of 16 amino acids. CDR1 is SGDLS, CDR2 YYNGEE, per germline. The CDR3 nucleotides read TGTGCCAGCAGCGTAGAGGGGCTAGCGGGTTCCCACGAGCAGTACTTC. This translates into CASSVEGLAGSHEQYF.

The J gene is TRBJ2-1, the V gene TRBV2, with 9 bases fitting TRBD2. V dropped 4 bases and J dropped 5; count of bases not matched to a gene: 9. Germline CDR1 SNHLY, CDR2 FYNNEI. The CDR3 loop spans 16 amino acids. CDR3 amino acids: CASSARGRAGDNEQFF. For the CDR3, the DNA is TGTGCCAGCAGTGCGCGCGGGAGGGCCGGGGACAATGAGCAGTTCTTC.

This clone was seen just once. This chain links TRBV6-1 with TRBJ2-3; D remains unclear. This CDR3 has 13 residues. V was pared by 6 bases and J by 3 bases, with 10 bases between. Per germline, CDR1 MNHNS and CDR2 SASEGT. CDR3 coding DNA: TGTGCCAGCAGCCTGACTTGGACAGATACGCAGTATTTT. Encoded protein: CASSLTWTDTQYF.

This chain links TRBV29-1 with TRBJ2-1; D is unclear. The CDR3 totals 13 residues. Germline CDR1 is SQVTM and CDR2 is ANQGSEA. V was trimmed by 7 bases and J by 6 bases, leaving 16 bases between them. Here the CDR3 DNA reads TGCAGCGCTATGTCCCTCGCGGCCAATGAGCAGTTCTTC. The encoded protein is CSAMSLAANEQFF.

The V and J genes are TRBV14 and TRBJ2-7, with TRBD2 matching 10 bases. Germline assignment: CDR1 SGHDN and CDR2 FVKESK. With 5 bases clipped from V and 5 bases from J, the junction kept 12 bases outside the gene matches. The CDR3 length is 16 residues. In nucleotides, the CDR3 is TGTGCCAGCAGCTCTATTCGGGCTAGCGGGAGACACGAGCAGTACTTC. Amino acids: CASSSIRASGRHEQYF.

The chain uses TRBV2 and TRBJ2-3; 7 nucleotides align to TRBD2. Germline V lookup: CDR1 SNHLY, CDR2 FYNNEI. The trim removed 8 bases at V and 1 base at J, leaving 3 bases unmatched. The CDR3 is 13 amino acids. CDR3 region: CASGRGGTDTQYF. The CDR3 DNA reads TGTGCCAGCGGACGGGGGGGCACAGATACGCAGTATTTT.

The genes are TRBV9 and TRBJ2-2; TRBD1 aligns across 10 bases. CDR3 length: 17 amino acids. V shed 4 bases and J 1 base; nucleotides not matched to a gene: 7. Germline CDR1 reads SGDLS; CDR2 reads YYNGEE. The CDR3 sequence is CASSIRTGGRNTGELFF. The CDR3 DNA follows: TGTGCCAGCAGCATAAGGACAGGGGGGAGGAACACCGGGGAGCTGTTTTTT.

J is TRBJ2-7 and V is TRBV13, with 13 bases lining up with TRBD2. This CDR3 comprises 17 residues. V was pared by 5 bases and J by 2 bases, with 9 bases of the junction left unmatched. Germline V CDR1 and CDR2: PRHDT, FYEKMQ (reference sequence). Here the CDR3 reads CASSEPGTSGTPYEQYF. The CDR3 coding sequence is TGTGCCAGCAGCGAACCCGGGACTAGCGGGACACCCTACGAGCAGTACTTC.

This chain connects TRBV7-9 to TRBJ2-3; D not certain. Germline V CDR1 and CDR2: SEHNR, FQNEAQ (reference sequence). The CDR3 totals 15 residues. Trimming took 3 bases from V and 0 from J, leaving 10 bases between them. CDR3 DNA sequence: TGTGCCAGCAGCTTCTCACTTACTAGCACAGATACGCAGTATTTT. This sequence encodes CASSFSLTSTDTQYF. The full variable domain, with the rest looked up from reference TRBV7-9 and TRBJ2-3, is DTGVSQNPRHKITKRGQNVTFRCDPISEHNRLYWYRQTLGQGPEFLTYFQNEAQLEKSRLLSDRFSAERPKGSFSTLEIQRTEQGDSAMYLCASSFSLTSTDTQYFGPGTRLTVL.

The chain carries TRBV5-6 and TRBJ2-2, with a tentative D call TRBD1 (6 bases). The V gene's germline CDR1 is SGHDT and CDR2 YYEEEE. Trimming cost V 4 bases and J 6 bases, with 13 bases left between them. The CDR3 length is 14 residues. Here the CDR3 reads CASSVGTLSGELFF. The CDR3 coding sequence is TGTGCCAGCAGCGTCGGGACATTATCCGGGGAGCTGTTTTTT.

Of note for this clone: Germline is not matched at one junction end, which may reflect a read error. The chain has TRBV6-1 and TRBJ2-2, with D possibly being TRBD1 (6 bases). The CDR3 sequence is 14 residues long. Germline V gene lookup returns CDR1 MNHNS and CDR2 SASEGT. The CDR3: CASRTGTLTRELFF. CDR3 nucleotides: TGTGCCAGCAGGACCGGGACACTCACCCGGGAGCTGTTTTTT.

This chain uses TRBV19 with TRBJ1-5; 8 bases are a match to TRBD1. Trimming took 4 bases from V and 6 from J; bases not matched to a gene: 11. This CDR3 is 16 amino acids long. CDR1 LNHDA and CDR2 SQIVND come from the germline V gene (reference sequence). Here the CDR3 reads CASSTSDRGGVQPQHF. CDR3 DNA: TGTGCCAGTAGTACCTCCGACAGGGGAGGCGTTCAGCCCCAGCATTTT.

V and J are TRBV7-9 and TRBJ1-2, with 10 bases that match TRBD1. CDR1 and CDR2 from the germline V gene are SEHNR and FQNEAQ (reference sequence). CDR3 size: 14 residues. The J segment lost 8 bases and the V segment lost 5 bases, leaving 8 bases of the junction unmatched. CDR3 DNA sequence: TGTGCCAGCAGCCCAGGACAGGGGGATTACGGCTACACCTTC. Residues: CASSPGQGDYGYTF. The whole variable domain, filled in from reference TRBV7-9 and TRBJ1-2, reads DTGVSQNPRHKITKRGQNVTFRCDPISEHNRLYWYRQTLGQGPEFLTYFQNEAQLEKSRLLSDRFSAERPKGSFSTLEIQRTEQGDSAMYLCASSPGQGDYGYTFGSGTRLTVV.